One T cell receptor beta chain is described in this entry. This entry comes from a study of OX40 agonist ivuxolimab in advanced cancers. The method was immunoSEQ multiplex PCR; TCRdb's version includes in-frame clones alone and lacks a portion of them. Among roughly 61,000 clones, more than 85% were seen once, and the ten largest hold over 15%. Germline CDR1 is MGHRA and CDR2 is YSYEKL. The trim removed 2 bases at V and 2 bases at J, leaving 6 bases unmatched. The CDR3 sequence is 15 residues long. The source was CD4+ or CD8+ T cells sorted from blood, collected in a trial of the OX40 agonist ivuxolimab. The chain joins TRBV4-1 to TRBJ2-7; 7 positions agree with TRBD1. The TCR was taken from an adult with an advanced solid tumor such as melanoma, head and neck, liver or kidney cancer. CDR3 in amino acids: CASSQKGTEAYEQYF. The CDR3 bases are TGCGCCAGCAGCCAAAAGGGGACAGAAGCCTACGAGCAGTACTTC.